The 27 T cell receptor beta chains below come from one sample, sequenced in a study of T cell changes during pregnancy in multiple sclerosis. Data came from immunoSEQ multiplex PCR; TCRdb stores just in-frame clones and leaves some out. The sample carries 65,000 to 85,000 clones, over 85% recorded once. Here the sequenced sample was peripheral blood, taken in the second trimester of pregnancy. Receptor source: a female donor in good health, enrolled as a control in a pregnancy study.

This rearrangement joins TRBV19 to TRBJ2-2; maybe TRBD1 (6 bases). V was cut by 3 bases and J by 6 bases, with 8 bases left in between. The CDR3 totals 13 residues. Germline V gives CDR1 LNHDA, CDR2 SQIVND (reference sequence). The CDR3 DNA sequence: TGTGCCAGTAGTATTACAGGGTCCGGGGAGCTGTTTTTT. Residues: CASSITGSGELFF.

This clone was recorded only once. CDR3 bases: TGTGCCAGCAGCACCGGGACATCTTCCTACGAGCAGTACTTC. It specifies CASSTGTSSYEQYF. The rearrangement uses TRBV5-6 and TRBJ2-7, with D possibly TRBD1 on 6 matching bases. CDR3 length equals 14 residues. V was shortened by 4 bases and J by 1 base, with 12 bases between the two germline ends. Germline-derived CDR1 and CDR2 are SGHDT and YYEEEE.

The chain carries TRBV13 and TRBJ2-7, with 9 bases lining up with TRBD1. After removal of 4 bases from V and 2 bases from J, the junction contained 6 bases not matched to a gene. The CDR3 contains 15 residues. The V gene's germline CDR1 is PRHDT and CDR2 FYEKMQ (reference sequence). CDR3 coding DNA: TGTGCCAGCAGCTCAGGGGGGACAGGGACCTACGAGCAGTACTTC. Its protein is CASSSGGTGTYEQYF.

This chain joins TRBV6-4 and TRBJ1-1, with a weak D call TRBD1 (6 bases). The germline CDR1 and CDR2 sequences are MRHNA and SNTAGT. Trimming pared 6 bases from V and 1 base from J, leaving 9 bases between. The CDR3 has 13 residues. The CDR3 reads CASSPTGNTEAFF. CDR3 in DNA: TGTGCCAGCAGCCCGACAGGGAACACTGAAGCTTTCTTT.

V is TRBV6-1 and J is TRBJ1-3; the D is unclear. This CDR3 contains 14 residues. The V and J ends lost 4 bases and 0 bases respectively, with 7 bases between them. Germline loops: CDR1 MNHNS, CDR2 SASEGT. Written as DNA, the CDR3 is TGTGCCAGCAGTGGCGTCAACTCTGGAAACACCATATATTTT. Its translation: CASSGVNSGNTIYF.

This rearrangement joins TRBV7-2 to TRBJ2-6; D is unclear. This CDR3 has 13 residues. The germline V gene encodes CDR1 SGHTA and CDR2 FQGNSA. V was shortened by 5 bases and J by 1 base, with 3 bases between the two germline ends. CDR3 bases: TGTGCCAGCAGCCGTTCTGGGGCCAACGTCCTGACTTTC. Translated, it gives CASSRSGANVLTF.

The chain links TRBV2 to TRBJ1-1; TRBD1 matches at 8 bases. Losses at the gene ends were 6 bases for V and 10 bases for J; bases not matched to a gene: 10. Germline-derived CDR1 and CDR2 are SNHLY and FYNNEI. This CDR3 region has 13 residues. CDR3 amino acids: CASSPRTGRGAFF. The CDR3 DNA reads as TGTGCCAGCAGCCCCAGGACAGGGCGTGGAGCTTTCTTT.

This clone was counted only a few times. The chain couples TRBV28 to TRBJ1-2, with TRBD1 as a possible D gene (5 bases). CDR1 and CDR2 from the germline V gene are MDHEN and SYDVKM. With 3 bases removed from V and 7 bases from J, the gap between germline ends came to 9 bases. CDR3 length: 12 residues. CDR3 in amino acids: CASSFTGGGYTF. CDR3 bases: TGTGCCAGCAGTTTCACAGGTGGTGGCTACACCTTC.

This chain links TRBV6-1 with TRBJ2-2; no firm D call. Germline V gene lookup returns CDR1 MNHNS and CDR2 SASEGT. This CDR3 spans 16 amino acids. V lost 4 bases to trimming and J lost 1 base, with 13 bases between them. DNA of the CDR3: TGTGCCAGCAGTGGAGAGCAGACAAGGAACACCGGGGAGCTGTTTTTT. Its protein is CASSGEQTRNTGELFF.

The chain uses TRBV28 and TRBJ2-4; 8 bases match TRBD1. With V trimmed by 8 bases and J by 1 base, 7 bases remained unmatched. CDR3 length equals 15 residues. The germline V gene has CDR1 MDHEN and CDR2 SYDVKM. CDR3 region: CASADRAVAKNIQYF. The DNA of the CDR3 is TGTGCCAGCGCGGACAGGGCTGTGGCCAAAAACATTCAGTACTTC.

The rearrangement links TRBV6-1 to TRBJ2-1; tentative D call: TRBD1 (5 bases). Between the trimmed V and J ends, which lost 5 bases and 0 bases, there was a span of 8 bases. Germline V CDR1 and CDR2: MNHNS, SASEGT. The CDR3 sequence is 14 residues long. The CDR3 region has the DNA TGTGCCAGCAGTCTAAGGGGCTCCTACAATGAGCAGTTCTTC. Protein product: CASSLRGSYNEQFF.

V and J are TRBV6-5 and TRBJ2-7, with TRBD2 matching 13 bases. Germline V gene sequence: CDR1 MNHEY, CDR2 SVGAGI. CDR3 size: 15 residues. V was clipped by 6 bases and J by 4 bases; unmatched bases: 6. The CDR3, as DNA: TGTGCCAGCAGCAGGACTAGCGGGGGACAGTACGAGCAGTACTTC. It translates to CASSRTSGGQYEQYF.

The CDR3: CASSPEPLERVYLYEQYF. CDR3 sequence (DNA): TGCGCCAGCAGCCCGGAGCCCCTGGAGCGTGTCTATTTGTACGAGCAGTACTTC. The chain links TRBV5-1 to TRBJ2-7, with no clear D. Germline loops: CDR1 SGHRS, CDR2 YFSETQ. The CDR3 is made up of 18 amino acids. V shed 4 bases and J shed 4 bases, with 27 bases lying between them.

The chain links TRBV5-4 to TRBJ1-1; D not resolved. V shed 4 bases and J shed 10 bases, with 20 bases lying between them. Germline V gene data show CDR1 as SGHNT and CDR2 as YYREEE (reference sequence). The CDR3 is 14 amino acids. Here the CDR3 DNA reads TGTGCCAGCAGCCCTAGGTTCGGCGCCGAGGGAGCTTTCTTT. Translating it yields CASSPRFGAEGAFF.

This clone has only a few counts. CDR3 sequence: CASSRNGQPNYGYTF. CDR3 bases: TGTGCCAGCAGCAGAAACGGACAGCCCAACTATGGCTACACCTTC. The gene calls are TRBV11-2 and TRBJ1-2; a weak D match, TRBD1 (6 bases). The CDR3 sequence is 15 residues long. V dropped 5 bases and J dropped 2 bases, with 15 bases sitting between them. From germline, CDR1 is SGHAT and CDR2 FQNNGV.

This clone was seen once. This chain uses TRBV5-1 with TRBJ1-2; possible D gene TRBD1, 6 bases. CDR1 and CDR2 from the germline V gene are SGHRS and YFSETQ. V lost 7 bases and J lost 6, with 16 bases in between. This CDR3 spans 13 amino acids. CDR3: CASGEGVLDGYTF. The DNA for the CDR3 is TGCGCCAGCGGAGAGGGGGTTCTCGATGGCTACACCTTC.

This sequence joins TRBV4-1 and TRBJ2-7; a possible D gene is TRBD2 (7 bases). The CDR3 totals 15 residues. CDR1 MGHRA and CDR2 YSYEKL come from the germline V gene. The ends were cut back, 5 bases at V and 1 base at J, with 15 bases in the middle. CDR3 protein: CASSFGGGGSYEQYF. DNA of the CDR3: TGCGCCAGCAGCTTCGGGGGAGGGGGATCCTACGAGCAGTACTTC.

The CDR3 bases are TGTGCCAGCAGTTATTCGGCAGGGGTGGACAATGAGCAGTTCTTC. Residues: CASSYSAGVDNEQFF. The gene calls are TRBV27 and TRBJ2-1, with D possibly being TRBD1 (6 bases). This CDR3 region has 15 residues. Germline CDR1 and CDR2: MNHEY and SMNVEV (reference sequence). The V end was cut by 4 bases, the J end by 5 bases, with 15 bases between.

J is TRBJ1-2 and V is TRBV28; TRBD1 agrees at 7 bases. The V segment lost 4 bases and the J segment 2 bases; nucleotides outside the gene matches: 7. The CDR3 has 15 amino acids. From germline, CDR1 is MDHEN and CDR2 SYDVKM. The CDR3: CASSWGDRENYGYTF. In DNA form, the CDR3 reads TGTGCCAGCAGTTGGGGTGACAGGGAGAACTATGGCTACACCTTC.

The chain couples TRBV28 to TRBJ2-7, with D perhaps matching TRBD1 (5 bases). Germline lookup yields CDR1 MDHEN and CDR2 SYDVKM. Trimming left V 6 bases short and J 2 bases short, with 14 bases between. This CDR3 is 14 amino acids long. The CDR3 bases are TGTGCCAGCAGAGATCAGGGTGTCACCTACGAGCAGTACTTC. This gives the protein CASRDQGVTYEQYF. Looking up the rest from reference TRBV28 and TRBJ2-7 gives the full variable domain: DVKVTQSSRYLVKRTGEKVFLECVQDMDHENMFWYRQDPGLGLRLIYFSYDVKMKEKGDIPEGYSVSREKKERFSLILESASTNQTSMYLCASRDQGVTYEQYFGPGTRLTVT.

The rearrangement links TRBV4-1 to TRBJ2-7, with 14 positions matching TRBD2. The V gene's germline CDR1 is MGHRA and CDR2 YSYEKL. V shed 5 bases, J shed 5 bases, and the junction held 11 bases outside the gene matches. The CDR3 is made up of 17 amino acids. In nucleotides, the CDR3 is TGCGCCAGCAGCTCGCGACTAGCGGGAGGGCCGCAGAACGAGCAGTACTTC. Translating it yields CASSSRLAGGPQNEQYF.

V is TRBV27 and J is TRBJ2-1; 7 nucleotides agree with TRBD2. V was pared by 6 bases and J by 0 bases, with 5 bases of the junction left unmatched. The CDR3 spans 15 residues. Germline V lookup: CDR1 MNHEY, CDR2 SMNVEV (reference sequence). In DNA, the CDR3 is TGTGCCAGCAGCTCTGGCGGGAGCTCCTACAATGAGCAGTTCTTC. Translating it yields CASSSGGSSYNEQFF.

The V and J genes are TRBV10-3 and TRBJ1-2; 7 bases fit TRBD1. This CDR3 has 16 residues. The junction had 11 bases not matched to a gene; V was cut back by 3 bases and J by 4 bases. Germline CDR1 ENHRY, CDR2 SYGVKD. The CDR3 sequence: CAISDREPGQSYGYTF. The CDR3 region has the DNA TGTGCCATCAGTGACCGCGAACCGGGACAGAGCTATGGCTACACCTTC.

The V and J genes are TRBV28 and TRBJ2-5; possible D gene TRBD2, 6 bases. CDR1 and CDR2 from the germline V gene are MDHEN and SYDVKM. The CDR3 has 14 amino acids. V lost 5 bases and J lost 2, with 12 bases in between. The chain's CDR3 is CASSAGRTQETQYF. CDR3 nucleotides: TGTGCCAGCAGTGCGGGACGGACACAAGAGACCCAGTACTTC.

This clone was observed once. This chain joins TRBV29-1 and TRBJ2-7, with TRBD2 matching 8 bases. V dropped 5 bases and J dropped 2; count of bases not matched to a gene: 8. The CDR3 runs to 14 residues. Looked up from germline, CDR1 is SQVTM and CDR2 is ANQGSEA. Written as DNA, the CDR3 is TGCAGCGTTTTGGACGGGAGGGCCCCCTACGAGCAGTACTTC. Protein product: CSVLDGRAPYEQYF.

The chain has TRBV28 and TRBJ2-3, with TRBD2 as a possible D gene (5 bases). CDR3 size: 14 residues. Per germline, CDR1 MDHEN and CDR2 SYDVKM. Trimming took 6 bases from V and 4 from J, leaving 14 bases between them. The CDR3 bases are TGTGCCAGCAGCCTCCGGGAAGTGCCAGATACGCAGTATTTT. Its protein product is CASSLREVPDTQYF.

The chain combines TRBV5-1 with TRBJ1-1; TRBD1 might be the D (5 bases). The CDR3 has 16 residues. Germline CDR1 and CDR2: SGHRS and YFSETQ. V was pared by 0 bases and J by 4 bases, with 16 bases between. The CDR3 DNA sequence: TGCGCCAGCAGCTTGGATCCAGGTGGGGGGAGCACTGAAGCTTTCTTT. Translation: CASSLDPGGGSTEAFF.